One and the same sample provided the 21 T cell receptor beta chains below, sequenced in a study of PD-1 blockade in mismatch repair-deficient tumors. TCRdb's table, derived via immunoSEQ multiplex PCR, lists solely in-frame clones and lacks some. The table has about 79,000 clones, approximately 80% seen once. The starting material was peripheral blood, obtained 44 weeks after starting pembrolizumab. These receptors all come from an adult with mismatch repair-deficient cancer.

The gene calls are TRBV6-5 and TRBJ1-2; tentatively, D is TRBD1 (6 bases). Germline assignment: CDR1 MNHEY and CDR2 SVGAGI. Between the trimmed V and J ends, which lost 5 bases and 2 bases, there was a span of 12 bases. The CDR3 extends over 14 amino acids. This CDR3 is CASSAGQTNYGYTF. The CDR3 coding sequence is TGTGCCAGCAGTGCCGGACAGACCAACTATGGCTACACCTTC.

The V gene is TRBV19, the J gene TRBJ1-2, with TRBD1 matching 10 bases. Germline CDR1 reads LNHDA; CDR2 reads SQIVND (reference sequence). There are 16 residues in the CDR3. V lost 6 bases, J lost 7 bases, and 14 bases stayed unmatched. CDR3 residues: CASSLRGTGERSGYTF. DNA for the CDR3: TGTGCCAGTAGCCTACGAGGGACAGGGGAGAGGAGTGGCTACACCTTC. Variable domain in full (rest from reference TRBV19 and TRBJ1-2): DGGITQSPKYLFRKEGQNVTLSCEQNLNHDAMYWYRQDPGQGLRLIYYSQIVNDFQKGDIAEGYSVSREKKESFPLTVTSAQKNPTAFYLCASSLRGTGERSGYTFGSGTRLTVV.

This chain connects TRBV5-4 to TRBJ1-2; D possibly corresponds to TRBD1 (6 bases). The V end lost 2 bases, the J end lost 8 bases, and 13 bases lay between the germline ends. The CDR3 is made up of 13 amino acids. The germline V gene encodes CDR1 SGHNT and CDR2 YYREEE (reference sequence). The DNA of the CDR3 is TGTGCCAGCAGCTTCGCGGACAGTATAGGCTACACCTTC. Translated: CASSFADSIGYTF.

The CDR3 protein is CASSVVGGLTDTQYF. As DNA, the CDR3 is TGTGCCAGCAGCGTAGTGGGTGGTCTCACAGATACGCAGTATTTT. This chain uses TRBV9 with TRBJ2-3; D is undetermined. Germline CDR1 and CDR2: SGDLS and YYNGEE. V was clipped by 0 bases and J by 2 bases, with 10 bases between them. The CDR3 runs 15 residues.

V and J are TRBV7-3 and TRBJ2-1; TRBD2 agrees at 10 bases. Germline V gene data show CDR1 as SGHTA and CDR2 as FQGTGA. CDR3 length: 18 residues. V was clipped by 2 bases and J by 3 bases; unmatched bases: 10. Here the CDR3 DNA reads TGTGCCAGCAGCTTAGTTCAATCTAGCGGGGGTTTCTACAATGAGCAGTTCTTC. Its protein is CASSLVQSSGGFYNEQFF. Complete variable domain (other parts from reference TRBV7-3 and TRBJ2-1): GAGVSQTPSNKVTEKGKYVELRCDPISGHTALYWYRQSLGQGPEFLIYFQGTGAADDSGLPNDRFFAVRPEGSVSTLKIQRTERGDSAVYLCASSLVQSSGGFYNEQFFGPGTRLTVL.

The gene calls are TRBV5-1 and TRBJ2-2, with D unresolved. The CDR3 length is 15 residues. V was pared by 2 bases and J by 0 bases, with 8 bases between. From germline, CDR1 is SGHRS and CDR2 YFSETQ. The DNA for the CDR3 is TGCGCCAGCAGCTTTAAACGGGCGAACACCGGGGAGCTGTTTTTT. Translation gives CASSFKRANTGELFF.

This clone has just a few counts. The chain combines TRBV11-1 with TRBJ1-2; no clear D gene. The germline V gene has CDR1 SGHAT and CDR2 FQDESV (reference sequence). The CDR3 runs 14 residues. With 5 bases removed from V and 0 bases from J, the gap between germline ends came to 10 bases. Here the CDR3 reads CASSNDKSNYGYTF. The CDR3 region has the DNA TGTGCCAGCAGCAACGACAAGTCTAACTATGGCTACACCTTC.

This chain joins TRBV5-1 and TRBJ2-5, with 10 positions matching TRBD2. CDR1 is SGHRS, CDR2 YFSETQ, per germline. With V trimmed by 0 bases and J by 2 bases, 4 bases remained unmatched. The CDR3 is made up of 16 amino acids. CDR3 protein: CASSLEGAGGQETQYF. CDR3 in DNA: TGCGCCAGCAGCTTGGAGGGAGCGGGAGGGCAAGAGACCCAGTACTTC.

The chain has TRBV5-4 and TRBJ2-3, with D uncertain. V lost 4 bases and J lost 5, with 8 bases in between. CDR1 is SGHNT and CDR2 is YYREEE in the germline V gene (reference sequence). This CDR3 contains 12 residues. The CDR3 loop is CASSQSGDTQYF. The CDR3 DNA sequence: TGTGCCAGCAGCCAGAGTGGAGATACGCAGTATTTT. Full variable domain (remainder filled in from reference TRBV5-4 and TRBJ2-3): ETGVTQSPTHLIKTRGQQVTLRCSSQSGHNTVSWYQQALGQGPQFIFQYYREEENGRGNFPPRFSGLQFPNYSSELNVNALELDDSALYLCASSQSGDTQYFGPGTRLTVL.

The CDR3 sequence is CASSPRLAVPNEQFF. The CDR3 DNA sequence: TGTGCCAGCAGTCCCAGACTAGCGGTTCCCAATGAGCAGTTCTTC. The gene calls are TRBV27 and TRBJ2-1, with 9 bases aligning to TRBD2. Germline V gene data show CDR1 as MNHEY and CDR2 as SMNVEV (reference sequence). The CDR3 runs 15 residues. J was trimmed by 6 bases and V by 5 bases; bases with no gene match: 8.

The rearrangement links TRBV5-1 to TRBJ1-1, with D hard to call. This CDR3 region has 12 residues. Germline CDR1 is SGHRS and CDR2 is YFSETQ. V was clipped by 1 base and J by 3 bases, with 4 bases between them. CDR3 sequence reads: CASSLPDTEAFF. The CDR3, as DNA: TGCGCCAGCAGCTTGCCGGACACTGAAGCTTTCTTT. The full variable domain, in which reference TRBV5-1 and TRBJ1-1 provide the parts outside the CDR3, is KAGVTQTPRYLIKTRGQQVTLSCSPISGHRSVSWYQQTPGQGLQFLFEYFSETQRNKGNFPGRFSGRQFSNSRSEMNVSTLELGDSALYLCASSLPDTEAFFGQGTRLTVV.

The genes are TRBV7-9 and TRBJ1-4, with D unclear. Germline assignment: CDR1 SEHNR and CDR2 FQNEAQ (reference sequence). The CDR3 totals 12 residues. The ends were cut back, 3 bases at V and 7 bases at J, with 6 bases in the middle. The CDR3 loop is CASSLVGEKLFF. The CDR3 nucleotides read TGTGCCAGCAGCTTGGTCGGTGAAAAACTGTTTTTT.

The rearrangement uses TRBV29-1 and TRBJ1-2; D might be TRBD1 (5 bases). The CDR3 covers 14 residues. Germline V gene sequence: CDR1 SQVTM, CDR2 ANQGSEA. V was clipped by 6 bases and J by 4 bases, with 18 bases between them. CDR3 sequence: CSVENPGRGYGYTF. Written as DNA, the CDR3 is TGCAGCGTAGAGAATCCCGGGAGGGGCTATGGCTACACCTTC.

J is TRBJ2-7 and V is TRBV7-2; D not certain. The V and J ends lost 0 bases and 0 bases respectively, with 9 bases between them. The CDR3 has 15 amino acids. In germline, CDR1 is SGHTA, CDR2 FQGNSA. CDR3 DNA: TGTGCCAGCAGCTTAGCCCCGGGCAGCTCCTACGAGCAGTACTTC. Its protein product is CASSLAPGSSYEQYF.

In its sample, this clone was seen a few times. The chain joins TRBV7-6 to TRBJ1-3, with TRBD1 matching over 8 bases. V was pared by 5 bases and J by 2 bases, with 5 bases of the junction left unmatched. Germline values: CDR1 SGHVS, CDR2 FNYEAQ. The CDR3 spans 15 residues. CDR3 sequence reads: CASSRQTGAGNTIYF. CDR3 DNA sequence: TGTGCCAGCAGCCGTCAGACAGGGGCTGGAAACACCATATATTTT. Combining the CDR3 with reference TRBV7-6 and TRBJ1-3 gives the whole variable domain GAGVSQSPRYKVTKRGQDVALRCDPISGHVSLYWYRQALGQGPEFLTYFNYEAQQDKSGLPNDRFSAERPEGSISTLTIQRTEQRDSAMYRCASSRQTGAGNTIYFGEGSWLTVV.

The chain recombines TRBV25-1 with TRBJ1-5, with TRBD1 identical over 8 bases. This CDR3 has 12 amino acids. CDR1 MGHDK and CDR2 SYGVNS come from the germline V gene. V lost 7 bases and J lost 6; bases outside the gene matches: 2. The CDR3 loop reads CASNTGGQPQHF. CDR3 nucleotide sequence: TGTGCCAGCAATACAGGGGGTCAGCCCCAGCATTTT.

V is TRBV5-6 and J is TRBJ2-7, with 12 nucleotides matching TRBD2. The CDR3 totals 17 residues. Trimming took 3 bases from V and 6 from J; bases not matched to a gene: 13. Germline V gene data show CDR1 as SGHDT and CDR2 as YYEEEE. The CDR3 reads CASSWHRGLAGPGEQYF. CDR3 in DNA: TGTGCCAGCAGCTGGCACCGGGGACTAGCGGGCCCCGGCGAGCAGTACTTC.

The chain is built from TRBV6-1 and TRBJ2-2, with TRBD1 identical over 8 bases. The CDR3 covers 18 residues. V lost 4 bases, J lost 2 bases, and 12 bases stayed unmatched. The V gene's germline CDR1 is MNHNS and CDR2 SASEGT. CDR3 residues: CASSVLDRVVGNTGELFF. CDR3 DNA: TGTGCCAGCAGTGTTCTGGACAGGGTCGTCGGTAACACCGGGGAGCTGTTTTTT.

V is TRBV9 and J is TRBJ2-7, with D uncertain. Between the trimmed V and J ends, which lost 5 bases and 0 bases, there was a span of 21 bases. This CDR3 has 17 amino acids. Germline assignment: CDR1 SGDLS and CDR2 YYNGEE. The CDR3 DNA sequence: TGTGCCAGCAGTTTACGGAGCACAGTTTCGAGCTCCTACGAGCAGTACTTC. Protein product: CASSLRSTVSSSYEQYF.

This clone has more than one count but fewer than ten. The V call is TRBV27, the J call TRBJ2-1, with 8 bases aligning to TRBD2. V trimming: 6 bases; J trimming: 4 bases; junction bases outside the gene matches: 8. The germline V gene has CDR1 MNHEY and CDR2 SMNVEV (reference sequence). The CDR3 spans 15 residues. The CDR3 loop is CASRSGSWGYNEQFF. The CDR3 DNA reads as TGTGCCAGCAGGAGCGGGAGTTGGGGTTACAATGAGCAGTTCTTC.

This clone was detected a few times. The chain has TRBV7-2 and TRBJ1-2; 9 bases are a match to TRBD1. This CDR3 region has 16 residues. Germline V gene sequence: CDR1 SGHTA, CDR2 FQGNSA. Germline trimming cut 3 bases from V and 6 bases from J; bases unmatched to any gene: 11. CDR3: CASSFRPGQGGHGYTF. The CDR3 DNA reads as TGTGCCAGCAGCTTCAGACCGGGACAGGGAGGCCATGGCTACACCTTC. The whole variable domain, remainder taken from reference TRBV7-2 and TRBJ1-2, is GAGVSQSPSNKVTEKGKDVELRCDPISGHTALYWYRQSLGQGLEFLIYFQGNSAPDKSGLPSDRFSAERTGGSVSTLTIQRTQQEDSAVYLCASSFRPGQGGHGYTFGSGTRLTVV.